Below are 10 T cell receptor beta chains sequenced from a single sample in a study of read filtering for tumor transcriptome and immune sequencing. From about 0.4 ug of RNA, a library with molecular barcoded alpha/delta and beta/gamma adaptors was made. TCRdb called the reads again in MiXCR, with one record for every CDR3 protein. The repertoire holds 62,000 or so distinct CDR3 sequences, with more than 11% as singletons. Sequencing used a population of CD138-negative cells sorted from bone marrow. These receptors were collected from a donor at least 40 years old with multiple myeloma.

This clonotype has ten or more counts. The chain links TRBV28 to TRBJ2-2; D unresolved. CDR1 is MDHEN and CDR2 is SYDVKM in the germline V gene. The CDR3 covers 13 residues. Trimming took 7 bases from V and 4 from J, leaving 10 bases between them. The CDR3 nucleotides read TGTGCCAGCACCTCCTCCTTCACCGGGGAGCTGTTTTTT. Amino acid sequence: CASTSSFTGELFF.

As concerns this clonotype: A read error may be the cause here, since a much bigger clone is one base away. This chain joins TRBV7-3 and TRBJ2-7; a possible D gene is TRBD1 (7 bases). The CDR3 is 15 residues long. Germline CDR1 reads SGHTA; CDR2 reads FQGTGA. CDR3 DNA sequence: TGTCCCAGCAGCTTACAGGGGACTGGATTTTACGAGCAGTACTTC. It is translated as CPSSLQGTGFYEQYF.

This clonotype occurred many times. The chain is built from TRBV19 and TRBJ2-1; D unresolved. CDR3 length equals 14 residues. V was pared by 7 bases and J by 6 bases, with 16 bases between. In germline, CDR1 is LNHDA, CDR2 SQIVND (reference sequence). The CDR3 region is CASKRTPKANEQFF. CDR3 nucleotides: TGTGCCAGTAAAAGGACGCCAAAGGCCAATGAGCAGTTCTTC.

This clonotype was recorded many times. The CDR3 is CASSIPGTVYGYTF. The CDR3 DNA is TGTGCCAGTAGTATCCCCGGGACGGTATATGGCTACACCTTC. V and J are TRBV19 and TRBJ1-2, with D perhaps TRBD1 (5 bases). CDR3 length: 14 residues. V was pared by 3 bases and J by 5 bases, with 13 bases between. From germline, CDR1 is LNHDA and CDR2 SQIVND (reference sequence).

The chain links TRBV4-2 to TRBJ2-7, with D hard to call. The CDR3 has 14 residues. Germline V lookup: CDR1 LGHNA, CDR2 YNFKEQ. With 1 base removed from V and 3 bases from J, the gap between germline ends came to 10 bases. The CDR3 spells CASSQAASIYEQYF. The CDR3 bases are TGTGCCAGCAGCCAAGCGGCCTCCATCTACGAGCAGTACTTC.

A few counts support this clonotype. The V and J genes are TRBV11-3 and TRBJ2-7; D is perhaps TRBD2 (6 bases). The germline V gene encodes CDR1 SGHNT and CDR2 YENEEA. V was cut by 5 bases and J by 0 bases, with 17 bases left in between. The CDR3 has 16 residues. The CDR3 coding sequence is TGTGCCAGCAGCCGGAGAAATAGCGGAAACTCCTACGAGCAGTACTTC. Protein: CASSRRNSGNSYEQYF. The full variable domain, its missing parts supplied by reference TRBV11-3 and TRBJ2-7, is EAGVVQSPRYKIIEKKQPVAFWCNPISGHNTLYWYLQNLGQGPELLIRYENEEAVDDSQLPKDRFSAERLKGVDSTLKIQPAELGDSAVYLCASSRRNSGNSYEQYFGPGTRLTVT.

This clonotype was observed many times. J is TRBJ2-7 and V is TRBV7-9, with TRBD1 matching 8 bases. The CDR3 length is 14 residues. Trimming cost V 4 bases and J 6 bases; bases outside gene matches: 8. Germline V gives CDR1 SEHNR, CDR2 FQNEAQ (reference sequence). This chain's CDR3 is CASSYAGTGFEQYF. In DNA form, the CDR3 reads TGTGCCAGCAGCTATGCCGGGACAGGTTTCGAGCAGTACTTC.

This clonotype was detected ten times or more. CDR3 in DNA: TGTGCCAGCAGCTTAGCTGTAGACGAGCAGTACTTC. Translation gives CASSLAVDEQYF. The chain carries TRBV11-1 and TRBJ2-7; D is undetermined. The CDR3 covers 12 residues. Deletions cut 0 bases from V and 5 bases from J, with 5 bases between. Germline-derived CDR1 and CDR2 are SGHAT and FQDESV (reference sequence).

This clonotype was found many times. The chain has TRBV27 and TRBJ2-7; D perhaps matches TRBD2 (5 bases). CDR3 size: 13 residues. V was trimmed by 2 bases and J by 1 base, leaving 6 bases between them. Looked up from germline, CDR1 is MNHEY and CDR2 is SMNVEV (reference sequence). The CDR3 region has the DNA TGTGCCAGCAGTTTACGAGGGTCCTACGAGCAGTACTTC. Protein product: CASSLRGSYEQYF.

This chain joins TRBV5-6 and TRBJ2-3, with D maybe TRBD1 (6 bases). The germline gives CDR1 SGHDT, CDR2 YYEEEE. Deletions cut 1 base from V and 6 bases from J, with 18 bases between. The length of the CDR3 is 16 residues. Here the CDR3 reads CASSLSLGGSGDTQYF. The CDR3 nucleotides are TGTGCCAGCAGCTTGTCGCTAGGGGGTTCCGGGGATACGCAGTATTTT.